This T cell receptor (beta chain) is drawn from a study of T cells in Graves' hyperthyroidism and ophthalmopathy. TCR beta CDR3 regions were amplified from RNA transcripts. When the TCR CDR3 underwent first-round RT-PCR, the HTBI primer set was used. A single record per CDR3 protein comes from TCRdb applying MiXCR to the multiplex PCR reads. The sample has 650,000 to 750,000 distinct CDR3 sequences; approximately 14% are singletons. This CDR3 region has 13 residues. The V gene end was trimmed by 6 bases and the J gene end by 6 bases; junction bases not matched to a gene: 6. CDR1 is SGHTS and CDR2 is YDEGEE in the germline V gene.

What was sequenced was blood. V gene TRBV5-8 combines with J gene TRBJ2-7, with 10 bases fitting TRBD1. The sequence was collected from a woman aged 18-35 years with Graves' hyperthyroidism. The CDR3 sequence: CASKGQGTGEQYF. CDR3 bases: TGTGCCAGCAAGGGACAGGGGACGGGCGAGCAGTACTTC.